This TCR beta chain originates from a study of Tregs in tolerant kidney transplant recipients. The overall study: Recipients received nonmyeloablative bone marrow transplants from related graft donors, with transient mixed chimerism.

Overall study findings and caveats: The small number of patients limits these findings pending further validation. For some patients, primers changed over time, blocking nucleotide-level comparison. Biological reproducibility was not directly addressed, but technical replication error appeared minimal.

CDR3 length: 17 residues. V gave up 4 bases and J gave up 5 bases, with 26 bases separating them. Germline V gene lookup returns CDR1 GTSNPN and CDR2 SVGIG (reference sequence). Produced via immunoSEQ multiplex PCR; TCRdb's table is partial and in-frame only. The sample totals about 52,000 clones. As for this clone: What it binds is not known. The read is 3 residues too short to cover the CDR3 end, so that end is filled in from the germline J gene.

This clonotype originated in a human donor who received a combined kidney and bone marrow transplant. This chain joins TRBV30 and TRBJ2-5; D possibly corresponds to TRBD2 (5 bases). Specimen: CD4+ T cells from blood, collected before the transplant. Partial CDR3 DNA: TGTGCCTGGAATCTTCCTCACAGCGGCAATGAGAGGGAGACC. The encoded protein is CAWNLPHSGNERET. Given in full, the CDR3 is CAWNLPHSGNERETQYF. The variable domain in full, with the rest retrieved from reference TRBV30 and TRBJ2-5, is SQTIHQWPATLVQPVGSPLSLECTVEGTSNPNLYWYRQAAGRGLQLLFYSVGIGQISSEVPQNLSASRPQDRQFILSSKKLLLSDSGFYLCAWNLPHSGNERETQYFGPGTRLLVL.